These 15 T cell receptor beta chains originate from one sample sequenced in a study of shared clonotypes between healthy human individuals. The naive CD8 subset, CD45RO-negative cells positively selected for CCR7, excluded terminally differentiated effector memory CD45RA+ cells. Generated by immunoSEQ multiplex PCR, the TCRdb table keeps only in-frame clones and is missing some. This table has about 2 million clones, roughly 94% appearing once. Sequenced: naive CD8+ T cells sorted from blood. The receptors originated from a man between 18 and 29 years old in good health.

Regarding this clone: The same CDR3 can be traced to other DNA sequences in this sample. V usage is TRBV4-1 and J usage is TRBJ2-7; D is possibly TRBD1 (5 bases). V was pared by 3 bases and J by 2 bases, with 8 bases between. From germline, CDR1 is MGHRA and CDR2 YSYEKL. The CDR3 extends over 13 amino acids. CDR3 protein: CASSQGRAYEQYF. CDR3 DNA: TGCGCCAGCAGCCAGGGCAGGGCCTACGAGCAGTACTTC.

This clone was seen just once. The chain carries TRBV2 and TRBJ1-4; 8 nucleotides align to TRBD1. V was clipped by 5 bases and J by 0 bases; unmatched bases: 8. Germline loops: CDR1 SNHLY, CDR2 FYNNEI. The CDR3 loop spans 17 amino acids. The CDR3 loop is CASSSERDRPTNEKLFF. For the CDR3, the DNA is TGTGCCAGCAGTTCGGAGAGGGACAGGCCAACTAATGAAAAACTGTTTTTT.

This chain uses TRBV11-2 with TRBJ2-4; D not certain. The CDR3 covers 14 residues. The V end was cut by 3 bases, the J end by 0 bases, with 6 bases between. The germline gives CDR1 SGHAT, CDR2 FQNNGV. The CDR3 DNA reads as TGTGCCAGCAGCTTTGGGATAGCCAAAAACATTCAGTACTTC. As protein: CASSFGIAKNIQYF.

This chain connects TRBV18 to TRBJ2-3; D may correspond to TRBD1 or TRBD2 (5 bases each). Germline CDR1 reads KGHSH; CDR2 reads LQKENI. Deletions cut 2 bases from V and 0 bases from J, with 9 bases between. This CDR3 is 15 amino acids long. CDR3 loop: CASSPGTDSTDTQYF. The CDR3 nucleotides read TGTGCCAGCTCACCAGGGACGGATAGCACAGATACGCAGTATTTT.

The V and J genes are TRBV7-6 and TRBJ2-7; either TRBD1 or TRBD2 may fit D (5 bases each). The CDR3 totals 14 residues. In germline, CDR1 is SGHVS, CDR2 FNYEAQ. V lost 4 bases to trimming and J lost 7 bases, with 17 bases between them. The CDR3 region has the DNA TGTGCCAGCAGCTCAGCAGACAGCGGCCTGGAGCAGTACTTC. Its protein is CASSSADSGLEQYF.

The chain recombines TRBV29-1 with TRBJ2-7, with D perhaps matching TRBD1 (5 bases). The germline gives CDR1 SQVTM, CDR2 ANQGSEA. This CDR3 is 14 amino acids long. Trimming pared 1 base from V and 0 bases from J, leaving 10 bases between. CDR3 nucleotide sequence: TGCAGCGTTGAAGGACAGTCCCACTCCTACGAGCAGTACTTC. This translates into CSVEGQSHSYEQYF.

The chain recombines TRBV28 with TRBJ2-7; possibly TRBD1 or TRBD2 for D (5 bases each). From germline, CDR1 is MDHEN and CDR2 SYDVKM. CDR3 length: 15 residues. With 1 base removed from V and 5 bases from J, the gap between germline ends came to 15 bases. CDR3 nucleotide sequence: TGTGCCAGCAGTTTATTAGTAGGGACCGGGGACGAGCAGTACTTC. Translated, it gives CASSLLVGTGDEQYF.

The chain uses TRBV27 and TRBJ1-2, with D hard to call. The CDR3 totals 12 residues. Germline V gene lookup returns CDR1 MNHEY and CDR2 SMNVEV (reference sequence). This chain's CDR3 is CAVWRAFDGYTF. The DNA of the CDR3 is TGTGCAGTTTGGAGGGCCTTCGATGGCTACACCTTC.

For the CDR3, the DNA is TGTGCCAGCAGTTCGGCGGGTTCGAACTATGGCTACACCTTC. Translating it yields CASSSAGSNYGYTF. The chain is built from TRBV27 and TRBJ1-2, with D unclear. V lost 4 bases and J 2 bases, leaving 11 bases between the germline ends. The CDR3 contains 14 residues. Germline V gene data show CDR1 as MNHEY and CDR2 as SMNVEV (reference sequence).

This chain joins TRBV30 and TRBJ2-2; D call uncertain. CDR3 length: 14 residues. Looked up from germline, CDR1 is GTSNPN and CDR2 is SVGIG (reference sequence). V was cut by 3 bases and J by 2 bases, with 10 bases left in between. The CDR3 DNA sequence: TGTGCCTGGAGAGAACGCTTCAACACCGGGGAGCTGTTTTTT. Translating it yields CAWRERFNTGELFF.

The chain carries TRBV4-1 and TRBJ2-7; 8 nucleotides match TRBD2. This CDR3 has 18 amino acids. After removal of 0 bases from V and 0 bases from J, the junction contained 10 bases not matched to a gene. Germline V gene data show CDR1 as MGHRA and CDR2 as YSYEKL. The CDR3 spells CASSQEASSGFFSYEQYF. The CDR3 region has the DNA TGCGCCAGCAGCCAAGAAGCTTCTAGCGGGTTTTTCTCCTACGAGCAGTACTTC.

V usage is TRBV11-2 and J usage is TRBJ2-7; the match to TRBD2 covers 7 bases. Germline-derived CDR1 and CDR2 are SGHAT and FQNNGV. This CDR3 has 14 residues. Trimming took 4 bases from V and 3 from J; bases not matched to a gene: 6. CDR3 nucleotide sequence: TGTGCCAGCAGCTCGACCGGGACTAACTACGAGCAGTACTTC. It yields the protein CASSSTGTNYEQYF.

The CDR3 nucleotides read TGTGCCAGCAGTTTAACTAGCGAGGTGGTAGAGACCCAGTACTTC. Its protein product is CASSLTSEVVETQYF. The chain recombines TRBV28 with TRBJ2-5, with 7 bases that match TRBD2. This CDR3 region has 15 residues. From germline, CDR1 is MDHEN and CDR2 SYDVKM. The trim removed 2 bases at V and 4 bases at J, leaving 7 bases unmatched.

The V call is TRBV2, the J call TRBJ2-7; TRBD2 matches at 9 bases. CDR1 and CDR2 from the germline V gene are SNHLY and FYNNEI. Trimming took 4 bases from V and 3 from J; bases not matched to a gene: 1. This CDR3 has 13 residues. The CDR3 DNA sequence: TGTGCCAGCAGTGGCGGGGGGGGCTACGAGCAGTACTTC. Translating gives CASSGGGGYEQYF.

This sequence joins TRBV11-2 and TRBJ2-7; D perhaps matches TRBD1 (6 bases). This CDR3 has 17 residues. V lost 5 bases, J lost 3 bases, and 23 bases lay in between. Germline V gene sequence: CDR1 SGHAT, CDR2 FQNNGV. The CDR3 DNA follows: TGTGCCAGCAGCGCCGCTGACGGGGCCGAGGGGGTCTACGAGCAGTACTTC. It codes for CASSAADGAEGVYEQYF.